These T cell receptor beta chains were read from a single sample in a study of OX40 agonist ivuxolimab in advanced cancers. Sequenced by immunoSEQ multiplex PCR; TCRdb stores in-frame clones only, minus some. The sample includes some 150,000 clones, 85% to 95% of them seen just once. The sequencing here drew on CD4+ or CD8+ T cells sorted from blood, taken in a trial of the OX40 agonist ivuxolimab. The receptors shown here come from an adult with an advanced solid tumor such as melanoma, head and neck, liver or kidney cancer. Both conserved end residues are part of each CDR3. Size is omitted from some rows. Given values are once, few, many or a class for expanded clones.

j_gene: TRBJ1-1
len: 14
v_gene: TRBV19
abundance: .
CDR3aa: CASSDGGGGPEAFF

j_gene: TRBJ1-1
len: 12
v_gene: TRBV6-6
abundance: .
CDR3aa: CASTPGGLEAFF

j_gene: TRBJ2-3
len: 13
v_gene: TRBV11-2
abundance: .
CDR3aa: CASSLGQSDTQYF

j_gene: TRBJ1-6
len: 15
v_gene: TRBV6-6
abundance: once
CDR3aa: CASSLSGTGGVISHF

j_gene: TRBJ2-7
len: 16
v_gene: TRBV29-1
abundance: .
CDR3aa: CSVGSGPGTRAYEQYF

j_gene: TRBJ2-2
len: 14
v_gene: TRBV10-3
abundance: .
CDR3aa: CAIRSDRNTGELFF

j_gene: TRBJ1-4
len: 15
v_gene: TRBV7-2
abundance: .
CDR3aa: CASSQQGLTNEKLFF

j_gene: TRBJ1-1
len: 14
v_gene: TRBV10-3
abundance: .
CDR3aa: CAISEARRRTEAFF

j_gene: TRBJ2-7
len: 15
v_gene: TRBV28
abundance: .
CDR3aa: CASSFPGTRSVEQYF

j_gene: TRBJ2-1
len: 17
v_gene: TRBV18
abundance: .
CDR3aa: CASSPPGTSAGYNEQFF

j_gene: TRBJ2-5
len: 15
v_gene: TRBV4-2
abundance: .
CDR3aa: CASSQDPSRRETQYF

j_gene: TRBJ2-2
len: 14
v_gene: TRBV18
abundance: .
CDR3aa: CASSPRTGTGELFF

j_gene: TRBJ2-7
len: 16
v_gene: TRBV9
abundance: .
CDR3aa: CASSVGDRAISYEQYF

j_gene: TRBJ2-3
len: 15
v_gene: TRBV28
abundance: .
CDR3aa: CASRRGDRPGAAQYF

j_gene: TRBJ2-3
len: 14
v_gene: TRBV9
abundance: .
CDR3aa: CASSVVPSTDTQYF

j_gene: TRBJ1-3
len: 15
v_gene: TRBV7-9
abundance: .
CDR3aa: CALRWDRLSGNTIYF

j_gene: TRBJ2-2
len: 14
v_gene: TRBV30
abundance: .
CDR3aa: CAWSVLRAPGELFF

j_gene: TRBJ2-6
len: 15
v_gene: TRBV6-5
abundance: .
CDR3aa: CASSYEGSGANVLTF

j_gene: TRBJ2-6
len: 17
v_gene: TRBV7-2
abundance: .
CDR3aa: CASSLARFATGANVLTF

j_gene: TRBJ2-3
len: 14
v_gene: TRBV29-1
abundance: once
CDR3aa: CSVVQHSSTDTQYF

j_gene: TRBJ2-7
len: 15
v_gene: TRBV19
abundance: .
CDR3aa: CASSIHLEGAYEQYF

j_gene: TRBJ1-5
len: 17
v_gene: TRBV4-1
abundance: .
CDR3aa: CASSHTHGRNSNQPQHF

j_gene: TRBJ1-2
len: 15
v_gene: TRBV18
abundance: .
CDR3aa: CASSLRGGRDYGYTF

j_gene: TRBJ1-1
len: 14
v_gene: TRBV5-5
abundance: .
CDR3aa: CASSQTDLNTEAFF

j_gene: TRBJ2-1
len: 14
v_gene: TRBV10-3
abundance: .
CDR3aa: CATASSGRRDEQFF

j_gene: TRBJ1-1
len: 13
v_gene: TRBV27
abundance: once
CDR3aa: CASSTAWHTEAFF

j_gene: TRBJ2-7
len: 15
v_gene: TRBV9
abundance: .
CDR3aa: CASSVAASLAYEQYF

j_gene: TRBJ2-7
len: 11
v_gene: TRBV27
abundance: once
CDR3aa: CASSSGPGQYF

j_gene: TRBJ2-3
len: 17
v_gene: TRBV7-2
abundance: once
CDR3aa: CASSLEPLAGGQDTQYF

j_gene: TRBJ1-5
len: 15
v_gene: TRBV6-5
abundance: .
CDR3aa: CASTTQGGGNQPQHF

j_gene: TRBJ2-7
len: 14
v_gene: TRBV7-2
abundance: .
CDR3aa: CASSPPPPSFEQYF

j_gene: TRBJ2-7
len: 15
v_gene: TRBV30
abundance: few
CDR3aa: CAWSVHQAGGGEQYF

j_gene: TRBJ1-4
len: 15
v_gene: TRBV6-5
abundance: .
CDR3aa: CASRSIMDGNEKLFF

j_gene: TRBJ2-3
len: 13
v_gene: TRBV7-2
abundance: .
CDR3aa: CASGLASTDTQYF

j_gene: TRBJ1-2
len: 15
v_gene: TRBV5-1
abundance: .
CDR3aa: CASSQLQGSNYGYTF

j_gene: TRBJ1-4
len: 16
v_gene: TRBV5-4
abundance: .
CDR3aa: CASSTGQRATNEKLFF

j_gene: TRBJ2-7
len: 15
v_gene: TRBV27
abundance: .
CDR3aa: CASSPPFWKSYEQYF

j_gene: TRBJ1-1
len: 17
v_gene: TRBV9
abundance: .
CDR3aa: CASSVVGQGTGTVEAFF

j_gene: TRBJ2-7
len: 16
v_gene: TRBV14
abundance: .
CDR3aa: CASSQGKYRPTYEQYF

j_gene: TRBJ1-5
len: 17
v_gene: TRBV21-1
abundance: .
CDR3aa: CASSPPEGGHSNQPQHF

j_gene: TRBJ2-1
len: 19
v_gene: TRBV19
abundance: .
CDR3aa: CASSRGLPRTFSDYNEQFF

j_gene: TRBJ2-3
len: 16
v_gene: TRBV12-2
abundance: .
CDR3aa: CASRLDRYRVIDTQYF

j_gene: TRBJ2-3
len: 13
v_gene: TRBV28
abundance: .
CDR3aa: CASIAASTDTQYF

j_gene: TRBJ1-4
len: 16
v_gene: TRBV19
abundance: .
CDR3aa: CASSNAGTGASEKLFF

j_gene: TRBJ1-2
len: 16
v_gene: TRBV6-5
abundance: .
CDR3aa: CASSSGYRSFKDGYTF

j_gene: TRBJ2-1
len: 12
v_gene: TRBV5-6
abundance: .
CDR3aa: CASSGQGARQFF

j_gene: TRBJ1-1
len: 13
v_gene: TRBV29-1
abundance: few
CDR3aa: CSARRAVNTEAFF

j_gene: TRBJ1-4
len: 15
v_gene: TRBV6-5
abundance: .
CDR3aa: CASSYRAPDLEKLFF

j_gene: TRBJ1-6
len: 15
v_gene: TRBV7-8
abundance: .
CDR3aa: CASTVGSSYNSPLHF

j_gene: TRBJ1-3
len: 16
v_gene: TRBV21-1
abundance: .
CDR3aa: CASSPCQRLSGNTIYF

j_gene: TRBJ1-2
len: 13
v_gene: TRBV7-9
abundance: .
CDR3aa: CASSLIQTYGYTF

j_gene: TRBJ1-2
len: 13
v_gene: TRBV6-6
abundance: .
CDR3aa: CASISPDRAGYTF

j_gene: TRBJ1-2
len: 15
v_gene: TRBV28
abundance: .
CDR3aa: CASSLLTGAGYGYTF

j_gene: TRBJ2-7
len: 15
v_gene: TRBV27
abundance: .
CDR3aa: CASSSRSRDFYEQYF

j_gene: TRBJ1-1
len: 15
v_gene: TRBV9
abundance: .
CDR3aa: CASSGGATTNTEAFF